This TCR beta chain was found in a study of siplizumab effects on memory and regulatory T cells. The study's findings and limits: Sequences below about 10^-5 frequency were poorly captured, limiting mapping of alloreactive clones. There appeared to be greater diversity in naive T cells than in memory cells, and naive T cells seemed major contributors to the alloresponse.

CDR3 size: 14 residues. CDR1 is SGHRS, CDR2 YFSETQ, per germline. J lost 3 bases, V lost 6 bases, and 3 bases had no gene match. About 91,000 TCR templates were measured in each sample. TCRdb keeps only in-frame clones here, not all; method: immunoSEQ multiplex PCR. The table lists approximately 68,000 clones, about 90% of them singletons. As for this clone: Its specificity is unknown.

This receptor was identified in a human donor in good health. Sequencing input: CD8+ T cells sorted from blood. The chain recombines TRBV5-1 with TRBJ2-1; TRBD2 agrees at 10 bases. The CDR3 sequence: CASTLAGGYNEQFF. In DNA, the CDR3 is TGCGCCAGCACCTTAGCGGGGGGCTACAATGAGCAGTTCTTC.